The 30 T cell receptor beta chains reported below all come from one sample, sequenced in a study of CD8 T cells in Susac syndrome. Reverse transcription of about 0.5 to 1 ug RNA was carried out with random hexamers. MiXCR was run by TCRdb on the immunoSEQ multiplex PCR reads, yielding one entry per CDR3 protein. Found here are tens of thousands of distinct CDR3 sequences, nearly 95% of them singletons; the top ten hold roughly 0.88%. Input material: CD8+ T cells from PBMCs. Source of these receptors: a human donor with Susac syndrome.

The rearrangement uses TRBV27 and TRBJ2-5; 9 bases line up with TRBD2. Germline V CDR1 and CDR2: MNHEY, SMNVEV (reference sequence). This CDR3 spans 16 amino acids. After removal of 2 bases from V and 1 base from J, the junction contained 5 bases not matched to a gene. The DNA for the CDR3 is TGTGCCAGCAGTTTAACCCTAGCGGGGTTCCAAGAGACCCAGTACTTC. Its protein product is CASSLTLAGFQETQYF.

This chain joins TRBV7-9 and TRBJ2-5, with a tentative D call TRBD2 (5 bases). CDR1 is SEHNR and CDR2 is FQNEAQ in the germline V gene (reference sequence). The CDR3 consists of 14 residues. V was cut by 5 bases and J by 6 bases, with 16 bases left in between. The chain's CDR3 is CASSDRTFHKTQYF. CDR3 nucleotides: TGTGCCAGCAGCGATAGGACTTTCCATAAGACCCAGTACTTC.

The rearrangement joins TRBV27 to TRBJ2-7; tentatively, D is TRBD2 (6 bases). From germline, CDR1 is MNHEY and CDR2 SMNVEV (reference sequence). CDR3 size: 14 residues. Trimming removed 5 bases at V and 3 bases at J, with 14 bases between. The CDR3 sequence is CASSPEGTFYEQYF. DNA of the CDR3: TGTGCCAGCAGTCCAGAAGGGACTTTCTACGAGCAGTACTTC.

The chain carries TRBV30 and TRBJ2-1; 8 nucleotides line up with TRBD1. This CDR3 is 14 amino acids long. The ends lost 4 bases at V and 4 bases at J; junction bases unmatched: 6. From germline, CDR1 is GTSNPN and CDR2 SVGIG (reference sequence). CDR3 sequence reads: CAWTSGTGYNEQFF. CDR3 DNA: TGTGCCTGGACTTCCGGGACAGGTTACAATGAGCAGTTCTTC.

The chain couples TRBV12-3 or TRBV12-4 to TRBJ1-5; a weak D match, TRBD1 (5 bases). CDR3 length: 17 amino acids. V lost 3 bases and J 0 bases, leaving 15 bases between the germline ends. CDR3 amino acids: CASSFGAAIYSNQPQHF. DNA of the CDR3: TGTGCCAGCAGTTTCGGGGCAGCTATTTATAGCAATCAGCCCCAGCATTTT.

The chain joins TRBV19 to TRBJ2-7, with 8 bases lining up with TRBD1. Germline trimming cut 7 bases from V and 4 bases from J; bases unmatched to any gene: 6. There are 13 residues in the CDR3. From germline, CDR1 is LNHDA and CDR2 SQIVND (reference sequence). CDR3 sequence: CASKETGDYEQYF. The CDR3 nucleotides are TGTGCCAGTAAGGAGACAGGGGATTACGAGCAGTACTTC.

This sequence joins TRBV2 and TRBJ2-7; the match to TRBD2 covers 10 bases. Losses at the gene ends were 5 bases for V and 0 bases for J; bases not matched to a gene: 10. The germline CDR1 and CDR2 sequences are SNHLY and FYNNEI. This CDR3 is 17 amino acids long. CDR3 sequence reads: CASSWGSGRSNSYEQYF. In nucleotides, the CDR3 is TGTGCCAGCAGTTGGGGTAGCGGGAGGTCCAACTCCTACGAGCAGTACTTC.

This chain uses TRBV30 with TRBJ1-5; tentatively, D is TRBD1 (5 bases). The CDR3 totals 14 residues. Germline CDR1 and CDR2: GTSNPN and SVGIG (reference sequence). The V and J ends lost 4 bases and 4 bases respectively, with 14 bases between them. The CDR3 coding sequence is TGTGCCTGGACCCCGGGGGTTGGAAATCAGCCCCAGCATTTT. It encodes CAWTPGVGNQPQHF.

The chain has TRBV12-3 or TRBV12-4 and TRBJ1-2; TRBD1 might be the D (5 bases). The CDR3 covers 13 residues. Trimming took off 7 bases at V and 6 bases at J, with 15 bases between the two ends. The CDR3 DNA follows: TGTGCCAGCACCACAGGAGGGCTCGATGGCTACACCTTC. This sequence encodes CASTTGGLDGYTF.

CDR3 loop: CASSIASTGVPYF. CDR3 nucleotide sequence: TGTGCCAGTAGTATAGCCTCCACCGGAGTTCCGTACTTC. The V gene is TRBV19, the J gene TRBJ2-5; no definite D call. The germline gives CDR1 LNHDA, CDR2 SQIVND (reference sequence). Trimming pared 1 base from V and 13 bases from J, leaving 16 bases between. The CDR3 loop spans 13 amino acids.

The chain uses TRBV2 and TRBJ1-2; weak D call: TRBD1 (5 bases). The CDR3 covers 12 residues. V gave up 7 bases and J gave up 2 bases, with 8 bases separating them. Germline V gene lookup returns CDR1 SNHLY and CDR2 FYNNEI. The CDR3 loop is CASKAGNYGYTF. The CDR3 nucleotides are TGTGCCAGCAAGGCAGGGAACTATGGCTACACCTTC.

The rearrangement links TRBV4-2 to TRBJ2-7; no clear D. Trimming shortened V by 5 bases and J by 7 bases, and 18 bases separated the two germline ends. The CDR3 spans 14 residues. Germline V gene lookup returns CDR1 LGHNA and CDR2 YNFKEQ. The CDR3 is CASSFRLGSGEQYF. CDR3 nucleotides: TGTGCCAGCAGCTTTCGACTGGGATCTGGGGAGCAGTACTTC.

V is TRBV30 and J is TRBJ2-7; 9 bases map to TRBD1. The trim removed 0 bases at V and 3 bases at J, leaving 6 bases unmatched. There are 15 residues in the CDR3. The germline CDR1 and CDR2 sequences are GTSNPN and SVGIG (reference sequence). The CDR3 reads CAWSVRTGVYYEQYF. The CDR3 bases are TGTGCCTGGAGTGTCCGGACAGGGGTCTACTACGAGCAGTACTTC.

This rearrangement joins TRBV30 to TRBJ2-5; D remains ambiguous. This CDR3 has 16 amino acids. Germline V gene lookup returns CDR1 GTSNPN and CDR2 SVGIG (reference sequence). V was shortened by 2 bases and J by 0 bases, with 16 bases between the two germline ends. As DNA, the CDR3 is TGTGCCTGGAGTCCACTAATCTCCGGGTACCAAGAGACCCAGTACTTC. Amino acid sequence: CAWSPLISGYQETQYF.

The chain links TRBV19 to TRBJ1-1; a weak D match, TRBD1 (5 bases). The CDR3 covers 14 residues. Germline lookup yields CDR1 LNHDA and CDR2 SQIVND (reference sequence). The V end was cut by 3 bases, the J end by 8 bases, with 16 bases between. CDR3 in DNA: TGTGCCAGTAGTATTTACGGGGGGAGGGCCGAAGCTTTCTTT. This translates into CASSIYGGRAEAFF.

The V and J genes are TRBV29-1 and TRBJ2-7, with unresolved D. Germline V lookup: CDR1 SQVTM, CDR2 ANQGSEA. Trimming stripped 7 bases from V and 0 bases from J, with 13 bases between. The CDR3 runs 13 residues. The CDR3 DNA sequence: TGCAGCGCCGGATCTAGTAGCTCCTACGAGCAGTACTTC. The encoded protein is CSAGSSSSYEQYF.

This rearrangement joins TRBV20-1 to TRBJ2-7; TRBD1 matches 12 bases. The CDR3 totals 13 residues. V lost 7 bases to trimming and J lost 5 bases; unmatched junction nucleotides: 6. Germline values: CDR1 DFQATT, CDR2 SNEGSKA (reference sequence). Here the CDR3 DNA reads TGCAGTGTTGGGACAGGGGGCTGGGACGAGCAGTACTTC. As protein: CSVGTGGWDEQYF.

The chain employs TRBV19 and TRBJ2-1, with no clear D. The CDR3 consists of 12 residues. Germline V gene data show CDR1 as LNHDA and CDR2 as SQIVND (reference sequence). The ends were cut back, 3 bases at V and 6 bases at J, with 6 bases in the middle. The CDR3 protein is CASSIPPNEQFF. The CDR3 region has the DNA TGTGCCAGTAGTATCCCTCCCAATGAGCAGTTCTTC.

This chain uses TRBV19 with TRBJ2-7; no definite D call. V gave up 3 bases and J gave up 7 bases, with 19 bases separating them. This CDR3 is built from 15 residues. Germline values: CDR1 LNHDA, CDR2 SQIVND (reference sequence). The CDR3: CASSMLGRTLVEQYF. CDR3 in DNA: TGTGCCAGTAGTATGCTGGGCCGCACCCTCGTGGAGCAGTACTTC.

V gene TRBV7-9 combines with J gene TRBJ1-2; TRBD1 matches 10 bases. Germline trimming cut 3 bases from V and 6 bases from J; bases unmatched to any gene: 4. Germline values: CDR1 SEHNR, CDR2 FQNEAQ (reference sequence). This CDR3 spans 14 amino acids. The CDR3 DNA sequence: TGTGCCAGCAGCTTTGACAGGGGGCCTGATGGCTACACCTTC. Its translation: CASSFDRGPDGYTF.

The V gene is TRBV19, the J gene TRBJ1-5; D not certain. The germline V gene has CDR1 LNHDA and CDR2 SQIVND (reference sequence). This CDR3 spans 17 amino acids. The germline V and J ends were trimmed by 6 bases and 1 base, with 19 bases remaining between them. The DNA of the CDR3 is TGTGCCAGTAGCACCGATTTTCAAGTTCCAAGCAATCAGCCCCAGCATTTT. It encodes CASSTDFQVPSNQPQHF.

The CDR3 bases are TGTGCCAGCAGTGGACCGGGGCAGCTCAATCAGCCCCAGCATTTT. It yields the protein CASSGPGQLNQPQHF. The chain uses TRBV5-8 and TRBJ1-5; weak D call: TRBD1 (5 bases). This CDR3 is 15 amino acids long. V was cut by 5 bases and J by 3 bases, with 15 bases left in between. Germline V CDR1 and CDR2: SGHTS, YDEGEE. Full variable domain (outside the CDR3, taken from reference TRBV5-8 and TRBJ1-5): EAGVTQSPTHLIKTRGQQATLRCSPISGHTSVYWYQQALGLGLQFLLWYDEGEERNRGNFPPRFSGRQFPNYSSELNVNALELEDSALYLCASSGPGQLNQPQHFGDGTRLSIL.

The V call is TRBV29-1, the J call TRBJ1-5; tentatively, D is TRBD1 (5 bases). V lost 4 bases, J lost 0 bases, and 13 bases lay in between. Germline V gene sequence: CDR1 SQVTM, CDR2 ANQGSEA. The CDR3 is 15 residues long. The DNA of the CDR3 is TGCAGCGTTGGGGGGGGGATTGATAGCAATCAGCCCCAGCATTTT. Translated, it gives CSVGGGIDSNQPQHF.

This chain uses TRBV18 with TRBJ1-2, with a weak D call TRBD1 (5 bases). CDR3 size: 15 residues. Trimming shortened V by 0 bases and J by 8 bases, and 16 bases separated the two germline ends. The germline V gene encodes CDR1 KGHSH and CDR2 LQKENI. CDR3 amino acids: CASSPPAGPSAGYTF. CDR3 coding DNA: TGTGCCAGCTCACCACCGGCAGGGCCGTCAGCGGGCTACACCTTC.

The chain joins TRBV19 to TRBJ2-1; maybe TRBD2 (6 bases). CDR1 and CDR2 from the germline V gene are LNHDA and SQIVND (reference sequence). Trimming took off 0 bases at V and 5 bases at J, with 11 bases between the two ends. There are 15 residues in the CDR3. CDR3 bases: TGTGCCAGTAGTATAGACGCCCCGGGGGACAATGAGCAGTTCTTC. This gives the protein CASSIDAPGDNEQFF. Full variable domain (outside the CDR3, taken from reference TRBV19 and TRBJ2-1): DGGITQSPKYLFRKEGQNVTLSCEQNLNHDAMYWYRQDPGQGLRLIYYSQIVNDFQKGDIAEGYSVSREKKESFPLTVTSAQKNPTAFYLCASSIDAPGDNEQFFGPGTRLTVL.

This clonotype showed up just a few times. The CDR3 here is CASSDMAETQYF. In DNA, the CDR3 is TGTGCCAGCAGCGACATGGCCGAGACCCAGTACTTC. The rearrangement links TRBV7-9 to TRBJ2-5; D is undetermined. Trimming shortened V by 5 bases and J by 5 bases, and 9 bases separated the two germline ends. The CDR3 runs to 12 residues. Germline assignment: CDR1 SEHNR and CDR2 FQNEAQ (reference sequence).

The chain's CDR3 is CASSLSLGGDWADTQYF. In nucleotides, the CDR3 is TGTGCCAGCAGCTTAAGCCTCGGGGGCGACTGGGCAGATACGCAGTATTTT. The J gene is TRBJ2-3, the V gene TRBV7-9, with D perhaps matching TRBD1 or TRBD2 (6 bases each). The CDR3 runs to 17 residues. Germline V gene data show CDR1 as SEHNR and CDR2 as FQNEAQ (reference sequence). V was pared by 2 bases and J by 4 bases, with 19 bases between.

CDR3 in amino acids: CASSGYSSGANVLTF. DNA for the CDR3: TGTGCCAGCAGTGGGTATAGCTCTGGGGCCAACGTCCTGACTTTC. This chain joins TRBV2 and TRBJ2-6, with D hard to call. CDR3 length equals 15 residues. Trimming took 4 bases from V and 0 from J, leaving 7 bases between them. The germline V gene encodes CDR1 SNHLY and CDR2 FYNNEI.

The CDR3 DNA sequence: TGTGCCAGCAGCCAAGCTACAGGGGGAGAGTCGGCTGAAGCTTTCTTT. Translating gives CASSQATGGESAEAFF. The rearrangement uses TRBV4-2 and TRBJ1-1; 8 nucleotides match TRBD1. This CDR3 contains 16 residues. Germline V gene lookup returns CDR1 LGHNA and CDR2 YNFKEQ. Trimming at V came to 1 base and at J to 6 bases, leaving 10 bases not matched to a gene.

The chain is built from TRBV2 and TRBJ2-5; no firm D call. CDR3 length: 13 residues. V was trimmed by 4 bases and J by 3 bases, leaving 9 bases between them. The germline CDR1 and CDR2 sequences are SNHLY and FYNNEI. The DNA for the CDR3 is TGTGCCAGCAGTGCTCCGGGCGAAGAGACCCAGTACTTC. It translates to CASSAPGEETQYF.